The 32 T cell receptor beta chains presented below share a single source sample, sequenced in a study of beta chain features in type 1 diabetes. Investigators reverse transcribed all isolated RNA, so they sequenced expressed TCRB transcripts. The protocol was immunoSEQ multiplex PCR, while the TCRdb copy is restricted to in-frame clones and leaves out a portion. The sample lists hundreds of thousands of clones, around 15% seen once, with about 0.087% in the top ten. The specimen sequenced was naive CD4+ T cells from blood. Every receptor here comes from a man between 18 and 35 years old in good health.

The rearrangement uses TRBV7-9 and TRBJ1-2, with D hard to call. CDR3 length: 15 amino acids. Looked up from germline, CDR1 is SEHNR and CDR2 is FQNEAQ (reference sequence). Deletions cut 2 bases from V and 3 bases from J, with 13 bases between. The CDR3: CASSLWQLRDYGYTF. The CDR3, as DNA: TGTGCCAGCAGCTTATGGCAGCTACGGGACTATGGCTACACCTTC.

In this sample, this clone turned up a few times. This same CDR3 is encoded by further DNA sequences in the sample. CDR3 sequence reads: CASSPNTRSSYNEQFF. In DNA, the CDR3 is TGTGCCAGCTCGCCGAATACTAGGAGCTCCTACAATGAGCAGTTCTTC. J is TRBJ2-1 and V is TRBV18; D might be TRBD2 (5 bases). CDR3 length: 16 amino acids. Deletions cut 6 bases from V and 0 bases from J, with 15 bases between. Germline CDR1 is KGHSH and CDR2 is LQKENI.

The J gene is TRBJ2-1, the V gene TRBV27; 12 positions match TRBD2. Germline CDR1 and CDR2: MNHEY and SMNVEV (reference sequence). CDR3 size: 18 residues. V gave up 2 bases and J gave up 8 bases; unmatched junction bases: 13. The CDR3 region has the DNA TGTGCCAGCAGTTTACGGCACAGACTAGCGGGGGTTACGGATGAGCAGTTCTTC. This translates into CASSLRHRLAGVTDEQFF.

This clone was seen only a few times. CDR3 coding DNA: TGTGCCAGCAGCTTGGATCGTGACTCGGTTATGAACACTGAAGCTTTCTTT. Protein product: CASSLDRDSVMNTEAFF. This chain links TRBV5-4 with TRBJ1-1; no firm D call. Germline V gene lookup returns CDR1 SGHNT and CDR2 YYREEE (reference sequence). CDR3 length equals 17 residues. Trimming stripped 0 bases from V and 0 bases from J, with 15 bases between.

This clone has a count of ten or more. V is TRBV4-3 and J is TRBJ2-6; tentatively, D is TRBD1 (5 bases). The germline CDR1 and CDR2 sequences are LGHNA and YSLEER. The V end was cut by 1 base, the J end by 4 bases, with 11 bases between. The CDR3 runs 16 residues. The DNA for the CDR3 is TGCGCCAGCAGCCAAGCTGCAGGGTTAGGGGCCAACGTCCTGACTTTC. Amino acid sequence: CASSQAAGLGANVLTF.

This clone was found a few times. This rearrangement joins TRBV19 to TRBJ1-1; no clear D gene. Germline V gives CDR1 LNHDA, CDR2 SQIVND (reference sequence). CDR3 size: 15 residues. Trimming shortened V by 0 bases and J by 0 bases, and 8 bases separated the two germline ends. CDR3 protein: CASSIEGIMNTEAFF. In nucleotides, the CDR3 is TGTGCCAGTAGTATAGAGGGTATTATGAACACTGAAGCTTTCTTT.

The CDR3 protein is CAWRRSGVTSYEQYF. CDR3 nucleotides: TGTGCCTGGAGGCGGTCGGGGGTCACGTCCTACGAGCAGTACTTC. This chain joins TRBV30 and TRBJ2-7, with a tentative D call TRBD2 (6 bases). CDR1 GTSNPN and CDR2 SVGIG come from the germline V gene (reference sequence). This CDR3 has 15 residues. Trimming took off 3 bases at V and 1 base at J, with 16 bases between the two ends.

The V call is TRBV7-9, the J call TRBJ2-2, with 8 bases lining up with TRBD2. The J segment lost 5 bases and the V segment lost 0 bases, leaving 5 bases of the junction unmatched. Germline CDR1 and CDR2: SEHNR and FQNEAQ (reference sequence). The CDR3 consists of 16 residues. The CDR3 DNA reads as TGTGCCAGCAGCTTAGCGACCACTAGCGGTACCGGGGAGCTGTTTTTT. Protein product: CASSLATTSGTGELFF.

The chain has TRBV4-2 and TRBJ2-7; D tentatively fits TRBD1 or TRBD2 (5 bases each). V lost 4 bases and J 0 bases, leaving 10 bases between the germline ends. The CDR3 covers 14 residues. Germline loops: CDR1 LGHNA, CDR2 YNFKEQ. CDR3 protein: CASSRGDVSYEQYF. The CDR3 coding sequence is TGTGCCAGCAGCCGAGGGGACGTCTCCTACGAGCAGTACTTC.

The gene calls are TRBV28 and TRBJ2-3; TRBD2 matches at 9 bases. CDR1 and CDR2 from the germline V gene are MDHEN and SYDVKM. J lost 3 bases, V lost 11 bases, and 9 bases had no gene match. The CDR3 runs 14 residues. In nucleotides, the CDR3 is TGTGCCTTGACGAAGGCGGGGGGGACAGATACGCAGTATTTT. Translation: CALTKAGGTDTQYF.

This rearrangement joins TRBV5-1 to TRBJ1-1; 9 bases line up with TRBD1. The V gene's germline CDR1 is SGHRS and CDR2 YFSETQ. V was pared by 5 bases and J by 4 bases, with 6 bases of the junction left unmatched. The CDR3 is made up of 14 amino acids. CDR3 sequence: CASRQTGGSTEAFF. For the CDR3, the DNA is TGCGCCAGCAGACAGACAGGGGGGAGCACTGAAGCTTTCTTT.

This clone has a handful of counts. V is TRBV5-1 and J is TRBJ2-5; D might be TRBD1 or TRBD2, each matching 5 bases. V was cut by 4 bases and J by 4 bases, with 17 bases left in between. CDR1 is SGHRS, CDR2 YFSETQ, per germline. The CDR3 sequence is 15 residues long. The CDR3 is CASSPRIRDRETQYF. The DNA of the CDR3 is TGCGCCAGCAGCCCTAGGATCAGGGACCGAGAGACCCAGTACTTC.

This clone was observed a few times. The chain employs TRBV29-1 and TRBJ1-4; tentative D call: TRBD1 (6 bases). The CDR3 contains 15 residues. Germline CDR1 SQVTM, CDR2 ANQGSEA. V shed 6 bases and J shed 10 bases, with 24 bases lying between them. Here the CDR3 DNA reads TGCAGCGTGCTGACAGGTTCCAGTGAAGGAGGAAAACTGTTTTTT. Amino acid sequence: CSVLTGSSEGGKLFF. The entire variable domain, with the rest obtained from reference TRBV29-1 and TRBJ1-4, is as follows: SAVISQKPSRDICQRGTSLTIQCQVDSQVTMMFWYRQQPGQSLTLIATANQGSEATYESGFVIDKFPISRPNLTFSTLTVSNMSPEDSSIYLCSVLTGSSEGGKLFFGSGTQLSVL.

This clone has only a few counts. The rearrangement joins TRBV30 to TRBJ2-3; 9 bases match TRBD1. Germline values: CDR1 GTSNPN, CDR2 SVGIG (reference sequence). The junction had 5 bases not matched to a gene; V was cut back by 3 bases and J by 1 base. This CDR3 has 15 amino acids. CDR3: CAWSDRDRGTDTQYF. In DNA, the CDR3 is TGTGCCTGGAGCGACCGGGACAGGGGCACAGATACGCAGTATTTT.

This rearrangement joins TRBV28 to TRBJ1-2, with 7 bases identical to TRBD1. CDR3 size: 14 residues. The junction had 11 bases not matched to a gene; V was cut back by 5 bases and J by 8 bases. The germline V gene encodes CDR1 MDHEN and CDR2 SYDVKM. For the CDR3, the DNA is TGTGCCAGCAGTCCACGACAGGGTTTCTGGGGCTACACCTTC. Protein product: CASSPRQGFWGYTF.

This clone showed up just a few times. The gene calls are TRBV11-2 and TRBJ2-7, with 8 positions matching TRBD1. The V segment lost 6 bases and the J segment 2 bases; nucleotides outside the gene matches: 3. Germline CDR1 SGHAT, CDR2 FQNNGV. This CDR3 contains 13 residues. CDR3 nucleotides: TGTGCCAGCAGAAGGGACAGGACCTACGAGCAGTACTTC. It is translated as CASRRDRTYEQYF.

The chain has TRBV9 and TRBJ2-3, with 8 bases identical to TRBD1. CDR3 size: 15 residues. Germline assignment: CDR1 SGDLS and CDR2 YYNGEE. Trimming cost V 0 bases and J 0 bases; bases outside gene matches: 0. CDR3 sequence (DNA): TGTGCCAGCAGCGTAGGGACAGGGAGCACAGATACGCAGTATTTT. The encoded protein is CASSVGTGSTDTQYF.

Only a few counts were recorded for this clone. The sample carries other DNA sequences with the same CDR3. J is TRBJ1-5 and V is TRBV25-1, with 7 bases lining up with TRBD1. With 5 bases clipped from V and 7 bases from J, the junction kept 17 bases outside the gene matches. Per the germline V gene, CDR1 is MGHDK and CDR2 is SYGVNS. There are 17 residues in the CDR3. The CDR3 reads CASSNHWTDRDGQPQHF. CDR3 nucleotide sequence: TGTGCCAGCAGTAACCATTGGACCGACAGGGATGGGCAGCCCCAGCATTTT.

This clone was seen only a few times. This sequence joins TRBV10-3 and TRBJ2-6; 7 bases are shared with TRBD1. The CDR3 runs 16 residues. Germline CDR1 is ENHRY and CDR2 is SYGVKD. Here the CDR3 DNA reads TGTGCTTCCACCCCCCAACAGGGGTCAGGGGCCAACGTCCTGACTTTC. As protein: CASTPQQGSGANVLTF.

The chain couples TRBV2 to TRBJ2-2; possible D gene TRBD1, 5 bases. The ends were cut back, 5 bases at V and 3 bases at J, with 10 bases in the middle. CDR1 and CDR2 from the germline V gene are SNHLY and FYNNEI. The CDR3 covers 14 residues. CDR3: CASSSDSYTGELFF. The CDR3 DNA reads as TGTGCCAGCAGTTCCGACAGTTACACCGGGGAGCTGTTTTTT.

This clone was picked up a small number of times. V and J are TRBV15 and TRBJ1-3, with D tentatively TRBD1 (5 bases). V was cut by 0 bases and J by 4 bases, with 10 bases left in between. The length of the CDR3 is 15 residues. The germline gives CDR1 LNHNV, CDR2 YYDKDF (reference sequence). As DNA, the CDR3 is TGTGCCACCAGCAGAGATCCCCAGGGAGGAAACACCATATATTTT. Translating it yields CATSRDPQGGNTIYF.

This clone has more than one count but fewer than ten. The chain uses TRBV6-4 and TRBJ1-2; D is ambiguous. With 6 bases removed from V and 2 bases from J, the gap between germline ends came to 10 bases. Per germline, CDR1 MRHNA and CDR2 SNTAGT. The CDR3 sequence is 13 residues long. This CDR3 reads CASRSDMNYGYTF. The CDR3 nucleotides are TGTGCCAGCAGATCAGATATGAACTATGGCTACACCTTC.

This clone was detected a few times. As DNA, the CDR3 is TGTGCCAGCAGCTTAGGGTTGTACGGCGATCAGCCCCAGCATTTT. This sequence encodes CASSLGLYGDQPQHF. The genes are TRBV7-2 and TRBJ1-5; no firm D call. Germline lookup yields CDR1 SGHTA and CDR2 FQGNSA. Trimming removed 1 base at V and 5 bases at J, with 12 bases between. The CDR3 is made up of 15 amino acids.

The sample holds a few counts of this clone. This chain joins TRBV6-4 and TRBJ2-2; the D is unclear. Trimming shortened V by 5 bases and J by 4 bases, and 11 bases separated the two germline ends. The CDR3 has 14 residues. Germline CDR1 and CDR2: MRHNA and SNTAGT. The CDR3: CASSLDRSTGELFF. The CDR3 DNA sequence: TGTGCCAGCAGTCTCGACCGGAGCACCGGGGAGCTGTTTTTT.

This clone turned up a few times. This chain joins TRBV4-1 and TRBJ2-7, with 11 bases aligning to TRBD1. Germline V gene sequence: CDR1 MGHRA, CDR2 YSYEKL. This CDR3 is 14 amino acids long. After removal of 4 bases from V and 6 bases from J, the junction contained 5 bases not matched to a gene. The CDR3 coding sequence is TGCGCCAGCAGCCTACCGGGACAGGGGGTCGAGCAGTACTTC. This gives the protein CASSLPGQGVEQYF.

The rearrangement links TRBV4-3 to TRBJ2-3; D ambiguous. CDR1 and CDR2 from the germline V gene are LGHNA and YSLEER. This CDR3 has 16 residues. Trimming took 0 bases from V and 4 from J, leaving 14 bases between them. In nucleotides, the CDR3 is TGCGCCAGCAGCCAAGATATTAGGATAACCGCAGATACGCAGTATTTT. Its protein is CASSQDIRITADTQYF.

This clone has more than one count but fewer than ten. The V gene is TRBV6-6, the J gene TRBJ2-6; D may correspond to TRBD1 or TRBD2 (6 bases each). V was cut by 5 bases and J by 0 bases, with 11 bases left in between. The CDR3 has 16 amino acids. Germline CDR1 and CDR2: MNHNY and SVGAGI (reference sequence). CDR3 region: CASSTRGLSGANVLTF. CDR3 coding DNA: TGTGCCAGCAGTACCAGGGGACTCTCTGGGGCCAACGTCCTGACTTTC.

The rearrangement links TRBV11-2 to TRBJ1-2; D uncertain. The CDR3 loop spans 15 amino acids. The V end was cut by 3 bases, the J end by 2 bases, with 13 bases between. Germline V lookup: CDR1 SGHAT, CDR2 FQNNGV. The CDR3 protein is CASSLEGARNYGYTF. As DNA, the CDR3 is TGTGCCAGCAGCTTGGAGGGAGCTCGGAACTATGGCTACACCTTC.

This clone has just a few counts. The chain joins TRBV7-3 to TRBJ2-7; 7 bases map to TRBD1. CDR3 size: 12 residues. The germline CDR1 and CDR2 sequences are SGHTA and FQGTGA. V dropped 5 bases and J dropped 6; count of bases not matched to a gene: 4. CDR3 protein: CASSPTGFEQYF. The CDR3 region has the DNA TGTGCCAGCAGCCCGACAGGGTTCGAGCAGTACTTC.

This rearrangement joins TRBV7-3 to TRBJ2-2, with 8 bases lining up with TRBD1. V lost 5 bases to trimming and J lost 2 bases; unmatched junction nucleotides: 7. CDR3 length: 16 residues. Per the germline V gene, CDR1 is SGHTA and CDR2 is FQGTGA. CDR3 residues: CASSPRTGTNTGELFF. The CDR3, as DNA: TGTGCCAGCAGCCCCCGGACAGGGACAAACACCGGGGAGCTGTTTTTT.

This chain connects TRBV9 to TRBJ2-1, with unresolved D. The CDR3 contains 13 residues. Trimming removed 2 bases at V and 6 bases at J, with 9 bases between. Per the germline V gene, CDR1 is SGDLS and CDR2 is YYNGEE. CDR3 DNA: TGTGCCAGCAGCGTCGACCTAGTCAATGAGCAGTTCTTC. Its translation is CASSVDLVNEQFF.

On this clone itself: At the DNA level, this CDR3 is encoded by other sequences in the same sample as well. The chain has TRBV18 and TRBJ1-1; D call uncertain. Germline loops: CDR1 KGHSH, CDR2 LQKENI. The V end lost 2 bases, the J end lost 1 base, and 5 bases lay between the germline ends. The CDR3 runs to 13 residues. CDR3 amino acids: CASSPGRNTEAFF. The CDR3 DNA is TGTGCCAGCTCACCAGGTAGGAACACTGAAGCTTTCTTT.